This TCR beta chain was captured in a study of beta chain features in type 1 diabetes. One heparinised blood draw averaging around 110 mL was given by each donor. The study reverse transcribed the entire isolated RNA, so it sequenced expressed TCRB transcripts. Some 3.3 million reads per sample on average were obtained from naive, central memory and regulatory T cell samples. TCRdb's copy holds only in-frame clones and misses some; the assay was immunoSEQ multiplex PCR. This table has hundreds of thousands of clones, around an eighth appearing once. On this clone itself: Antigen: not known.

Unmatched junction bases numbered 6, after V lost 5 bases and J lost 0 bases. This CDR3 has 15 amino acids. The germline CDR1 and CDR2 sequences are SEHNR and FQNEAQ (reference sequence). Study outcomes and limitations: At VDJ recombination sites, type 1 diabetes patients had fewer insertions and more deleted nucleotides. TCRB CDR3s were moderately but significantly shorter in Type 1 diabetes patients in all four CD4+ subsets. PCR could preferentially amplify shorter templates, alike in patients and controls.

Material: naive CD4+ T cells from blood. The rearrangement joins TRBV7-9 to TRBJ1-1; 7 bases align to TRBD1. The origin of this receptor is a man aged 18 to 30 with type 1 diabetes. CDR3 nucleotide sequence: TGTGCCAGCAGCCCGAACAGGGGAATGAACACTGAAGCTTTCTTT. Encoded protein: CASSPNRGMNTEAFF.